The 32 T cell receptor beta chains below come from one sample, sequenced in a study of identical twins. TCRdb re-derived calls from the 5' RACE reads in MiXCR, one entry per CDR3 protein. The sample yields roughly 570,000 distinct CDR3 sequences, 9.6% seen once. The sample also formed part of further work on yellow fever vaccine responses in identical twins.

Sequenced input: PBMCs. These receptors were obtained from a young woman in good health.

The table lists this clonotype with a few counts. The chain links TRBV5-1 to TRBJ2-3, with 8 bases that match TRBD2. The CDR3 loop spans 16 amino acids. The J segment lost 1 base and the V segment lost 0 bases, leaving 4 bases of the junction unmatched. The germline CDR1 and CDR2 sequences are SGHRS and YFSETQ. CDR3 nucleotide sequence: TGCGCCAGCAGCTTGGATAGAGCGGGGGGCACAGATACGCAGTATTTT. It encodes CASSLDRAGGTDTQYF.

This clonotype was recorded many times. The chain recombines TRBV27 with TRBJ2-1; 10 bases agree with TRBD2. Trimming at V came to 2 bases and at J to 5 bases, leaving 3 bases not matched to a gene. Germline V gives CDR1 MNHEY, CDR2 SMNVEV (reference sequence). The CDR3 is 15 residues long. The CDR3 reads CASSLRLAGDNEQFF. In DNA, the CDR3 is TGTGCCAGCAGTTTACGGCTAGCGGGAGACAATGAGCAGTTCTTC.

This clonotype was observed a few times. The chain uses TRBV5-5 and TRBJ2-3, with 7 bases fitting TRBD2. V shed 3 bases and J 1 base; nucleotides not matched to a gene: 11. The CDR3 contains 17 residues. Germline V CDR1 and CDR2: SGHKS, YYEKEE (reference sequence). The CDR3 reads CASSSPGGGIGTDTQYF. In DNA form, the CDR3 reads TGTGCCAGCAGCTCTCCCGGCGGGGGTATCGGCACAGATACGCAGTATTTT.

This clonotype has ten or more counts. CDR3 region: CASSVGTAGGELFF. As DNA, the CDR3 is TGTGCCAGCAGCGTAGGGACCGCCGGCGGGGAGCTGTTTTTT. The V call is TRBV9, the J call TRBJ2-2; no reliable D call. The CDR3 has 14 amino acids. Germline V gives CDR1 SGDLS, CDR2 YYNGEE. Between the trimmed V and J ends, which lost 0 bases and 7 bases, there was a span of 10 bases.

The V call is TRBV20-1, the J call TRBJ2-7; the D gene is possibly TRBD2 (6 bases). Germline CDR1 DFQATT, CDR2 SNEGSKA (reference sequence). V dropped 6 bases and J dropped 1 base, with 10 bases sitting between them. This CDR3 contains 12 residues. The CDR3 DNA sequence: TGCAGTGCCCCCGGGAGTTCCTACGAGCAGTACTTC. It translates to CSAPGSSYEQYF.

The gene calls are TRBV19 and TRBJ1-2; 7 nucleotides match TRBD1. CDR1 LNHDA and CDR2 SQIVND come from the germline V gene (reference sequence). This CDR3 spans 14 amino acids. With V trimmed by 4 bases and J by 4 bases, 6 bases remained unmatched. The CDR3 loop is CASSNGGQSYGYTF. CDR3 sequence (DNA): TGTGCCAGTAGTAACGGGGGACAGTCCTATGGCTACACCTTC. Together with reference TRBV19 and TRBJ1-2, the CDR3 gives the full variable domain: DGGITQSPKYLFRKEGQNVTLSCEQNLNHDAMYWYRQDPGQGLRLIYYSQIVNDFQKGDIAEGYSVSREKKESFPLTVTSAQKNPTAFYLCASSNGGQSYGYTFGSGTRLTVV.

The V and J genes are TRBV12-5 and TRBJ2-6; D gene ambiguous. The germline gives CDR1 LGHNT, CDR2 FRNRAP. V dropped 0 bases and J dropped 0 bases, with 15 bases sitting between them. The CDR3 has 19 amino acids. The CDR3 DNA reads TGTGCTAGTGGTTTGGTATCGGCAGGAAACCACTCTGGGGCCAACGTCCTGACTTTC. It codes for CASGLVSAGNHSGANVLTF.

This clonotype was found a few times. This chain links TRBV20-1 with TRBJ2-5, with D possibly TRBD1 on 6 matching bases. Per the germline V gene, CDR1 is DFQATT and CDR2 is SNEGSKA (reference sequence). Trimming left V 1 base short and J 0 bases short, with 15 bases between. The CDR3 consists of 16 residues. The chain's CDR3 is CSARGVGTKYQETQYF. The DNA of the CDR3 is TGCAGTGCTAGAGGGGTCGGGACAAAATACCAAGAGACCCAGTACTTC.

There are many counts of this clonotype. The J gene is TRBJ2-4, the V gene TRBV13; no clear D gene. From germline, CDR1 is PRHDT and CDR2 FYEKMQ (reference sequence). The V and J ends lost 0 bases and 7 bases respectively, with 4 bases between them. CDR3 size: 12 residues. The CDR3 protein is CASSLGSNIQYF. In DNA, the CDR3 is TGTGCCAGCAGCTTAGGATCGAACATTCAGTACTTC.

CDR3 sequence (DNA): TGTGCCAGCAGTGAAGGCGTCGGCGAGCAGTACTTC. Translated, it gives CASSEGVGEQYF. This sequence joins TRBV2 and TRBJ2-7, with D hard to call. Per germline, CDR1 SNHLY and CDR2 FYNNEI. The CDR3 is made up of 12 amino acids. The germline V and J ends were trimmed by 1 base and 6 bases, with 7 bases remaining between them.

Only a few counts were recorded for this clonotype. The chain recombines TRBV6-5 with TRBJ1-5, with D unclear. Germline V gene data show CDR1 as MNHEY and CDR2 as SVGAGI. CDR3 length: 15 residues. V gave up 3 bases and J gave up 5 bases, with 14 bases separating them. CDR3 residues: CASSYQDGGYQPQHF. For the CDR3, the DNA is TGTGCCAGCAGTTATCAGGACGGAGGCTATCAGCCCCAGCATTTT.

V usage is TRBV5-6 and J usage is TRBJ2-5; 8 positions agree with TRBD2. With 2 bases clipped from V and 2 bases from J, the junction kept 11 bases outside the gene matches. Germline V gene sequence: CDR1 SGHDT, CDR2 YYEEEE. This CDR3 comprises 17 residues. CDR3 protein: CASSFPSGSLGQETQYF. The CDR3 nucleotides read TGTGCCAGCAGCTTCCCCAGCGGGAGCTTGGGGCAAGAGACCCAGTACTTC.

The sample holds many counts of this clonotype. CDR3 bases: TGTGCCATCAGTGAACAGCGGGGGGGCGCTACGCAGTATTTT. It encodes CAISEQRGGATQYF. The J gene is TRBJ2-3, the V gene TRBV10-3; 10 bases fit TRBD2. Looked up from germline, CDR1 is ENHRY and CDR2 is SYGVKD. The CDR3 totals 14 residues. With V trimmed by 3 bases and J by 8 bases, 5 bases remained unmatched.

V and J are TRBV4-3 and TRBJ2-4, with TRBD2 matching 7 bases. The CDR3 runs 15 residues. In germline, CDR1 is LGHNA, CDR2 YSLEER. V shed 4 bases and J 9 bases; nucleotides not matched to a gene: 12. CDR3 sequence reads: CASSLGAASGGIQYF. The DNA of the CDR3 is TGCGCCAGCAGCCTAGGGGCCGCTAGCGGTGGCATTCAGTACTTC.

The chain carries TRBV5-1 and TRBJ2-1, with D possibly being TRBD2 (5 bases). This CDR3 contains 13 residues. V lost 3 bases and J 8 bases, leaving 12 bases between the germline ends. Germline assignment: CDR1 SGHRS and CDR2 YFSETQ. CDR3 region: CASSSRGGDEQFF. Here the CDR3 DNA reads TGCGCCAGCAGCTCTCGGGGTGGGGATGAGCAGTTCTTC.

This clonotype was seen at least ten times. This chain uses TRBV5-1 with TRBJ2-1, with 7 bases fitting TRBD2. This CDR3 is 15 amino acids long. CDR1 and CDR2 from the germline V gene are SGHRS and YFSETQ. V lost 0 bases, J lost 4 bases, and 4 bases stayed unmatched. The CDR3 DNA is TGCGCCAGCAGCTTGGAACCCGGGGGGTACAATGAGCAGTTCTTC. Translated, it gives CASSLEPGGYNEQFF.

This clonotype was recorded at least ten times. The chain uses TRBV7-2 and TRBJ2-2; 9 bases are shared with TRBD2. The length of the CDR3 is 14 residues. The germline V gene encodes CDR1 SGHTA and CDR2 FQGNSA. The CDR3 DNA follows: TGTGCAAGTAAAGCAGCGGGAGGCACCGGGGAGCTGTTTTTT. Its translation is CASKAAGGTGELFF.

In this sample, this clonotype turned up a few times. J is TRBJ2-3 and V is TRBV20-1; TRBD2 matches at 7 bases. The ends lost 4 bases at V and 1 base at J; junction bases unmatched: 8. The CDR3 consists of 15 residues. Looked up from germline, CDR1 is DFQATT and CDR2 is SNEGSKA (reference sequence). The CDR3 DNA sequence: TGCAGTGCTAAGCGGGATGGCGGGGGCACAGATACGCAGTATTTT. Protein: CSAKRDGGGTDTQYF.

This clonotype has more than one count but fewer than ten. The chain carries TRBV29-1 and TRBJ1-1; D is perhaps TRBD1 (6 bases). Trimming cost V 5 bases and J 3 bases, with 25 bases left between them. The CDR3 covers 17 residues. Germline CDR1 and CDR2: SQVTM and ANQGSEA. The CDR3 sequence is CSVKSGTLRPGDTEAFF. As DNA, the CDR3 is TGCAGCGTTAAGTCCGGGACACTTCGCCCGGGGGACACTGAAGCTTTCTTT.

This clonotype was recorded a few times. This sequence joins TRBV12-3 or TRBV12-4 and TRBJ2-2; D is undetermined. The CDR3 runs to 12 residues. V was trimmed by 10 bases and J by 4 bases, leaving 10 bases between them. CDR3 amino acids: CATTSGTGELFF. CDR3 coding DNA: TGTGCCACAACCTCAGGCACCGGGGAGCTGTTTTTT.

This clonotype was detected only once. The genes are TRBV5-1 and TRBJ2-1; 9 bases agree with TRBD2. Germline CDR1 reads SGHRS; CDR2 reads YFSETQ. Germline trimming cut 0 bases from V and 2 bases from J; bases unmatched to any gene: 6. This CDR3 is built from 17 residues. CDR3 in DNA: TGCGCCAGCAGCTTGGTGGGTAGCGGGAGAGCCTACAATGAGCAGTTCTTC. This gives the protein CASSLVGSGRAYNEQFF.

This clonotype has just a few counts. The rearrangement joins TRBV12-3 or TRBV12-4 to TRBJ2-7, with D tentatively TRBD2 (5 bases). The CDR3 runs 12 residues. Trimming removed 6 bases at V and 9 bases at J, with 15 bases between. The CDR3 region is CASRVASNGQYF. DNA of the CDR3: TGTGCCAGCAGGGTAGCTAGCAATGGGCAGTACTTC.

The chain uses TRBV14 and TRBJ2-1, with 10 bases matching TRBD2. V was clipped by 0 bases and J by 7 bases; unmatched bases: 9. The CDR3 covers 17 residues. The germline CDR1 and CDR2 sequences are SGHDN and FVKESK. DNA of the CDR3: TGTGCCAGCAGCCAAGAGGGAGAGGTAGCGGGAGGAAATGAGCAGTTCTTC. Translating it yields CASSQEGEVAGGNEQFF. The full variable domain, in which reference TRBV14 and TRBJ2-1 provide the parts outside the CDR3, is EAGVTQFPSHSVIEKGQTVTLRCDPISGHDNLYWYRRVMGKEIKFLLHFVKESKQDESGMPNNRFLAERTGGTYSTLKVQPAELEDSGVYFCASSQEGEVAGGNEQFFGPGTRLTVL.

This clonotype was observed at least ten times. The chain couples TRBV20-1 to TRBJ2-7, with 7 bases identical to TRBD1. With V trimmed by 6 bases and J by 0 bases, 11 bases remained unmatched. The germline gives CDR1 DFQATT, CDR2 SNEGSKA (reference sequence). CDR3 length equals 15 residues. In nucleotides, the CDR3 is TGCAGTGCCACCTCGAGGGACAGAGACTCCTACGAGCAGTACTTC. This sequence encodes CSATSRDRDSYEQYF.

CDR3 in amino acids: CSVEPGTSGRPRDEQFF. The CDR3 coding sequence is TGCAGCGTTGAGCCAGGGACTAGCGGGAGGCCCCGGGATGAGCAGTTCTTC. The V call is TRBV29-1, the J call TRBJ2-1; TRBD2 aligns across 15 bases. The germline V gene has CDR1 SQVTM and CDR2 ANQGSEA. This CDR3 has 17 amino acids. J was trimmed by 8 bases and V by 3 bases; bases with no gene match: 11.

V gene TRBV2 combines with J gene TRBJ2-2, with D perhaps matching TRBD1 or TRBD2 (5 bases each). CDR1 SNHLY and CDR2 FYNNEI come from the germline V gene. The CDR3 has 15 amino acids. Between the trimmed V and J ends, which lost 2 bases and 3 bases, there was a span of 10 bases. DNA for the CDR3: TGTGCCAGCAGTGAAACCGGGGCGGACACCGGGGAGCTGTTTTTT. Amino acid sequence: CASSETGADTGELFF. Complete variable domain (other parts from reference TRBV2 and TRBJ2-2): EPEVTQTPSHQVTQMGQEVILRCVPISNHLYFYWYRQILGQKVEFLVSFYNNEISEKSEIFDDQFSVERPDGSNFTLKIRSTKLEDSAMYFCASSETGADTGELFFGEGSRLTVL.

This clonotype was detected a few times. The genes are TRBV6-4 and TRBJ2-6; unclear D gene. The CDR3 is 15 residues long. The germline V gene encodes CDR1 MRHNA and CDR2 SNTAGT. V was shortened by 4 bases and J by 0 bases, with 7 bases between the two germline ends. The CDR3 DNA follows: TGTGCCAGCAGTGCCGATCACTCTGGGGCCAACGTCCTGACTTTC. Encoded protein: CASSADHSGANVLTF.

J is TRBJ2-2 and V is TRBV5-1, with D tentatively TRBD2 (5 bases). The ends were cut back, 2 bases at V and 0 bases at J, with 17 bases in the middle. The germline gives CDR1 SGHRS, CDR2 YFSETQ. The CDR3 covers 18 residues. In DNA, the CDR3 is TGCGCCAGCAGCTTCGGGCTTACGGGGAACGCGAACACCGGGGAGCTGTTTTTT. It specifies CASSFGLTGNANTGELFF.

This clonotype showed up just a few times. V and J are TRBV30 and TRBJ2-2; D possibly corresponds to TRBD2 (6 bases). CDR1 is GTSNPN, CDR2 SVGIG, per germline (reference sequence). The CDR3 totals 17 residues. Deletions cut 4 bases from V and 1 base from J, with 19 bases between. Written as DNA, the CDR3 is TGTGCCTGGAATCTCCCAGGGAGGTCGAAGAACACCGGGGAGCTGTTTTTT. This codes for CAWNLPGRSKNTGELFF.

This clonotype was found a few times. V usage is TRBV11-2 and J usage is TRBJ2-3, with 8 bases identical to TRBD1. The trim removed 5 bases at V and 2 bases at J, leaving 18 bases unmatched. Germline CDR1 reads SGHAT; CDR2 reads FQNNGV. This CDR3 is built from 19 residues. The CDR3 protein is CASSPRTGKYPGSTDTQYF. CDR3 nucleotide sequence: TGTGCCAGCAGCCCCCGGACAGGGAAGTATCCTGGGTCCACAGATACGCAGTATTTT.

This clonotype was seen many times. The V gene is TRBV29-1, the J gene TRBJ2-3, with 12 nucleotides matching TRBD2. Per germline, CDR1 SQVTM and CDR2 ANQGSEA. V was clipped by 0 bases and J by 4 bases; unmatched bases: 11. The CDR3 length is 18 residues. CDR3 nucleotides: TGCAGCGTTGAAGACCTCCCGGGGCTAGCGGGAGGGCCAGATACGCAGTATTTT. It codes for CSVEDLPGLAGGPDTQYF.

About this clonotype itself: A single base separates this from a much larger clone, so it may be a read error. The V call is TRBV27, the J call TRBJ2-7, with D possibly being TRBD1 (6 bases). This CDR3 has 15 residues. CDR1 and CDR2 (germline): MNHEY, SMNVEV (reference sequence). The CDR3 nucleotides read TGTGCCAGCAGTTTATCGAGACAGGCTGTCTACGAGGAGTACTTC. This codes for CASSLSRQAVYEEYF.